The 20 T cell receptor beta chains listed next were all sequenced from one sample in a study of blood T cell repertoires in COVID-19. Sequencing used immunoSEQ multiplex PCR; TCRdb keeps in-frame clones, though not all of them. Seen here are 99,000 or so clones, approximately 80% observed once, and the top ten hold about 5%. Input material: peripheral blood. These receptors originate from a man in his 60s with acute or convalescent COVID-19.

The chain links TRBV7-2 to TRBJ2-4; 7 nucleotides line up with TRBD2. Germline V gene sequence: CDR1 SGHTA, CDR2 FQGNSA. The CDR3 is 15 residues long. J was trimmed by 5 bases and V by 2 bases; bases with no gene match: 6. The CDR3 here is CASSLRLAGENIQYF. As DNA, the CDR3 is TGTGCCAGCAGCTTAAGGTTGGCGGGAGAAAACATTCAGTACTTC.

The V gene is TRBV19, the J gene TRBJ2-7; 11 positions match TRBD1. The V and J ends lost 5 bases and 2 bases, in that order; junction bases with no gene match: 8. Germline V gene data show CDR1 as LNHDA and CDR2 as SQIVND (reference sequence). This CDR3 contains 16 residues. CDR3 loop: CASSGPDRGPTYEQYF. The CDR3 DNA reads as TGTGCCAGTAGTGGTCCGGACAGGGGGCCCACCTACGAGCAGTACTTC.

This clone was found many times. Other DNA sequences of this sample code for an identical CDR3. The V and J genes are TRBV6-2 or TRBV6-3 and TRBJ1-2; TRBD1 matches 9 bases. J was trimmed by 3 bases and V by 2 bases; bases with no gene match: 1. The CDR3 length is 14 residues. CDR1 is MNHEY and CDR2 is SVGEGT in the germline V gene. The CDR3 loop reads CASSYDRGDYGYTF. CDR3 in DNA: TGTGCCAGCAGTTACGACAGGGGGGACTATGGCTACACCTTC.

The CDR3 DNA reads as TGTGCCATCAGTAGGGATGGAGGCGATAGCAATCAGCCCCAGCATTTT. It yields the protein CAISRDGGDSNQPQHF. The chain has TRBV10-3 and TRBJ1-5; D call uncertain. The CDR3 contains 16 residues. Trimming stripped 5 bases from V and 0 bases from J, with 14 bases between. Germline assignment: CDR1 ENHRY and CDR2 SYGVKD.

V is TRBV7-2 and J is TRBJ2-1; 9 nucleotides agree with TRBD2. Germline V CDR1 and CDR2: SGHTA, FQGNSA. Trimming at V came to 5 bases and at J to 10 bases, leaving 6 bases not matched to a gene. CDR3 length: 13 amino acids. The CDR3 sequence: CASSPPTSGEQFF. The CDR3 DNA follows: TGTGCCAGCAGCCCCCCCACTAGCGGGGAGCAGTTCTTC.

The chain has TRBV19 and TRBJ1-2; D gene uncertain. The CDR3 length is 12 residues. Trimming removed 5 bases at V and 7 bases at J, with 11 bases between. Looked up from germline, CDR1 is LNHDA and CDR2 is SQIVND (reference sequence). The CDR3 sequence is CASSLGPGGYTF. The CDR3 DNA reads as TGTGCCAGTAGTTTAGGGCCAGGTGGCTACACCTTC.

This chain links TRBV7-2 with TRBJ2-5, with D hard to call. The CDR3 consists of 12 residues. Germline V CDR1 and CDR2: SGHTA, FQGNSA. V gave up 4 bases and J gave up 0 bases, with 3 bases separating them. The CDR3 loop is CASSSYQETQYF. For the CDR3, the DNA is TGTGCCAGCAGCTCTTACCAAGAGACCCAGTACTTC.

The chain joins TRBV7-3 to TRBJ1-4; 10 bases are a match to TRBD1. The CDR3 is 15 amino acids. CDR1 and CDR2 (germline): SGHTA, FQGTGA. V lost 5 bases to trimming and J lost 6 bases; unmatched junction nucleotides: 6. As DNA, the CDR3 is TGTGCCAGCAGCAAGACAGGGGGCATCGATGAAAAACTGTTTTTT. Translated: CASSKTGGIDEKLFF.

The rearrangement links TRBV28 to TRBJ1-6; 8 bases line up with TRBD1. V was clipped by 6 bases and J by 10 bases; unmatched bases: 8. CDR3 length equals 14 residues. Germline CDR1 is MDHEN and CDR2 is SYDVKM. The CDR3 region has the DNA TGTGCCAGCAGCTCAGGGGGCGAGAGGTCACCCCTCCACTTT. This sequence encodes CASSSGGERSPLHF.

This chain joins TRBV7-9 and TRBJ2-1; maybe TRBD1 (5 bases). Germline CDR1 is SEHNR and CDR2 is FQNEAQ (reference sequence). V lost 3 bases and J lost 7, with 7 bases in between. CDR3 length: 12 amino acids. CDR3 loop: CASSLQGNEQFF. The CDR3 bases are TGTGCCAGCAGCTTGCAGGGAAATGAGCAGTTCTTC.

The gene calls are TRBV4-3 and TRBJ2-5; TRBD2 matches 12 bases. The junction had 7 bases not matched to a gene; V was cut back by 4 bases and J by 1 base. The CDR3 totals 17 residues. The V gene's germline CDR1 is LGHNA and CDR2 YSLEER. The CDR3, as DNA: TGCGCCAGCAGCCCCCCGACTAGCGGGGGATCCCAAGAGACCCAGTACTTC. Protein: CASSPPTSGGSQETQYF.

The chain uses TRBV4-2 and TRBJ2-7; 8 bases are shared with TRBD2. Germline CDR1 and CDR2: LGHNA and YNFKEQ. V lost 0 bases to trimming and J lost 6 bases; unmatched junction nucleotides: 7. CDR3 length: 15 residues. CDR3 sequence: CASSQDPGLAREQYF. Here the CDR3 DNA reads TGTGCCAGCAGCCAAGATCCCGGACTAGCCCGCGAGCAGTACTTC.

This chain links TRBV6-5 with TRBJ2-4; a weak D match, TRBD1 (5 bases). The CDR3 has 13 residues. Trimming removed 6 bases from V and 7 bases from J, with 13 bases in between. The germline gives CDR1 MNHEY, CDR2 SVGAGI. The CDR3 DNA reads TGTGCCAGCAGGCGGCAGGGAAGGAACATTCAGTACTTC. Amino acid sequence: CASRRQGRNIQYF.

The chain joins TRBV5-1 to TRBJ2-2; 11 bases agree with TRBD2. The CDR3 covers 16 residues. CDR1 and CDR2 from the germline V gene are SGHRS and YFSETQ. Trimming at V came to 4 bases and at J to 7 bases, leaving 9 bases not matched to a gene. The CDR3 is CASSRQTSGNGGELFF. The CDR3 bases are TGCGCCAGCAGCCGCCAGACTAGCGGGAATGGCGGGGAGCTGTTTTTT.

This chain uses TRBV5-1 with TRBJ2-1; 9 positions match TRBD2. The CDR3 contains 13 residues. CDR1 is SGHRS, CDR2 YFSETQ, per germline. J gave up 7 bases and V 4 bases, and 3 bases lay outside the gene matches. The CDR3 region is CASSPSGDNEQFF. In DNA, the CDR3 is TGCGCCAGCAGCCCTAGCGGGGATAATGAGCAGTTCTTC.

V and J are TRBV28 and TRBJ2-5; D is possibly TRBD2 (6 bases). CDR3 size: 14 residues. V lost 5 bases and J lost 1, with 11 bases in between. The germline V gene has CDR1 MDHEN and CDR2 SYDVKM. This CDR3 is CASSPLASQETQYF. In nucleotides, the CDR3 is TGTGCCAGCAGTCCTCTAGCGTCCCAAGAGACCCAGTACTTC.

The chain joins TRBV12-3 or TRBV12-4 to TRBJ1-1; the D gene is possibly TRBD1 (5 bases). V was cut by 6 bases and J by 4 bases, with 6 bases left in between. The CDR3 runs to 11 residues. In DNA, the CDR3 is TGTGCCAGCAGCGGGGGCACTGAAGCTTTCTTT. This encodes CASSGGTEAFF.

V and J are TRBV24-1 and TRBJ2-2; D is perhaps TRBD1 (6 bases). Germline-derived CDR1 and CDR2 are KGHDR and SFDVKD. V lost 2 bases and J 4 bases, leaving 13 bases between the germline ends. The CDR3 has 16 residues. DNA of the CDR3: TGTGCCACCAGTGATTGGGGGACACCGCCCACCGGGGAGCTGTTTTTT. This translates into CATSDWGTPPTGELFF.

CDR3 sequence reads: CASSIDRARNTEAFF. For the CDR3, the DNA is TGTGCCAGTAGTATAGACAGGGCAAGGAACACTGAAGCTTTCTTT. This chain joins TRBV19 and TRBJ1-1, with D possibly being TRBD1 (5 bases). Between the trimmed V and J ends, which lost 0 bases and 1 base, there was a span of 9 bases. Germline V lookup: CDR1 LNHDA, CDR2 SQIVND (reference sequence). CDR3 size: 15 residues.

The CDR3 region is CASRMGGQETQYF. CDR3 nucleotide sequence: TGTGCCAGCAGAATGGGGGGGCAAGAGACCCAGTACTTC. This sequence joins TRBV6-5 and TRBJ2-5; 7 bases agree with TRBD2. V shed 6 bases and J 2 bases; nucleotides not matched to a gene: 3. The CDR3 runs 13 residues. Germline CDR1 reads MNHEY; CDR2 reads SVGAGI.